A selection of T cell receptor beta chains follows, all from one sample in a study of blood T cell repertoires in COVID-19. The method was immunoSEQ multiplex PCR; TCRdb's version includes in-frame clones alone and lacks a portion of them. This table holds 150,000 or so clones, roughly 87% found once. Input material: peripheral blood. Every receptor here comes from a woman in her 70s with acute or convalescent COVID-19. Each CDR3 is given with its conserved first and last residue. The D gene is left open where the match is weak. Clone sizes are given selectively: once, few, many, or a class where the clone is expanded.

13 TRBJ1-1 . TRBD1 TRBV5-1 TGCGCCAGCAGCCTGGGACAGGGCGCTGAAGCTTTCTTT CASSLGQGAEAFF
13 TRBJ1-1 few . TRBV7-9 TGTGCCAGCAGCTTAGAGACAGTCACTGAAGCTTTCTTT CASSLETVTEAFF
12 TRBJ1-2 . . TRBV3-1/TRBV3-2 TGTGCCAGCAGCCTCGGCGGCTATGGCTACACCTTC CASSLGGYGYTF
16 TRBJ1-2 . TRBD1 TRBV3-1/TRBV3-2 TGTGCCAGCAGCCGAGAAGGAGGACAGGGGGTACATGGCTACACCTTC CASSREGGQGVHGYTF
16 TRBJ2-1 . . TRBV5-1 TGCGCCAGCAGCTGGAAACAGGGCCGCTCCTACAATGAGCAGTTCTTC CASSWKQGRSYNEQFF
14 TRBJ2-2 . . TRBV12-2 TGTGCAAGTCGCTTGCCAGGGGACACCGGGGAGCTGTTTTTT CASRLPGDTGELFF
15 TRBJ2-5 . TRBD2 TRBV7-2 TGTGCCAGCAGTAGACTAGCGGGAGGGTTGGAGACCCAGTACTTC CASSRLAGGLETQYF
15 TRBJ2-7 . TRBD2 TRBV27 TGTGCCAGCAGTTGGACTAGCGGGAGGAGGGACGAGCAGTACTTC CASSWTSGRRDEQYF
16 TRBJ2-4 . . TRBV4-3 TGCGCCAGCAGCCAAGATAGGGAGATACCCAAAAACATTCAGTACTTC CASSQDREIPKNIQYF
12 TRBJ2-1 . . TRBV29-1 TGCAGCATGGACCTGGGGGGAAATGAGCAGTTCTTC CSMDLGGNEQFF
14 TRBJ2-1 once . TRBV6-5 TGTGCCAGCTCAGGGCCCCCCTCCTACAATGAGCAGTTCTTC CASSGPPSYNEQFF
21 TRBJ2-5 . TRBD2 TRBV3-1/TRBV3-2 TGTGCCAGCAGCCAAGATCAGCGGTGGCTAGCGGGGGGCGGATATCAGGAGACCCAGTACTTC CASSQDQRWLAGGGYQETQYF
17 TRBJ2-2 . TRBD2 TRBV19 TGTGCCAGTAGAGCGACCGGACTAGGTTCGTCCACCGGGGAGCTGTTTTTT CASRATGLGSSTGELFF
13 TRBJ2-7 . TRBD1 TRBV28 TGTGCCAGCGCCGGGACAGGCCACTACGAGCAGTACTTC CASAGTGHYEQYF
14 TRBJ2-7 . . TRBV30 TGTGCCTGCTTGCCCGGGACTGGCTTTCGCGAGCAGTACTTC CACLPGTGFREQYF
15 TRBJ1-6 . TRBD1 TRBV28 TGTGCCAGCAGGGAGGGGGCCTTTTATAATTCACCCCTCCACTTT CASREGAFYNSPLHF
15 TRBJ2-7 few . TRBV4-3 TGCGCCAGCAGCCAAGTTAGGGGCAGCTCCTACGAGCAGTACTTC CASSQVRGSSYEQYF
16 TRBJ2-3 once TRBD2 TRBV6-2/TRBV6-3 TGTGCCAGCAGTTACTCTAGCGGGAGGGGGACAGATACGCAGTATTTT CASSYSSGRGTDTQYF
15 TRBJ2-2 . TRBD1 TRBV10-2 TGCGCCAGCACAAACAGGGGGTACGGCACCGGGGAGCTGTTTTTT CASTNRGYGTGELFF
13 TRBJ1-5 . . TRBV5-1 TGCGCCAGCAGCCGGGACATTAATCAGCCCCAGCATTTT CASSRDINQPQHF
17 TRBJ1-2 . TRBD1 TRBV9 TGTGCCAGCAGCGTTCCCCGATTGGGACAGGGGACCTATGGCTACACCTTC CASSVPRLGQGTYGYTF
16 TRBJ2-3 once TRBD2 TRBV5-8 TGTGCCAGCAGCTTGGGGACTAGCGGGAGAACAGATACGCAGTATTTT CASSLGTSGRTDTQYF
15 TRBJ1-1 . TRBD1 TRBV25-1 TGTGCCAGCAGCCGACCCGGGACAGGGGGCACTGAAGCTTTCTTT CASSRPGTGGTEAFF
13 TRBJ1-2 . . TRBV5-8 TGTGCCAGCAGCTGGACAAAAATCTATGGCTACACCTTC CASSWTKIYGYTF
16 TRBJ2-1 . TRBD2 TRBV3-1/TRBV3-2 TGTGCCAGCAGCCCAGGGACTAGCGGGGTTCTCAATGAGCAGTTCTTC CASSPGTSGVLNEQFF
13 TRBJ1-1 . . TRBV3-1/TRBV3-2 TGTGCCAGCAGCCAAGTTTCTGAGGCTGAAGCTTTCTTT CASSQVSEAEAFF
15 TRBJ1-2 . TRBD1 TRBV11-2 TGTGCCAGCAGCTTTGTCTGGGACAGGGACTATGGCTACACCTTC CASSFVWDRDYGYTF
15 TRBJ1-6 . TRBD1 TRBV6-5 TGTGCCAGCATCCCGGCGCAGGGGGAAAATTCACCCCTCCACTTT CASIPAQGENSPLHF
18 TRBJ2-1 once . TRBV4-2 TGTGCCAGCAGCCAAGAAGTATCCGTAGGGGGCCGGGGGAATGAGCAGTTCTTC CASSQEVSVGGRGNEQFF
17 TRBJ1-6 . . TRBV4-1 TGCGCCAGCAGCCAAGAGGCGAGGGGGGGGATTAATTCACCCCTCCACTTT CASSQEARGGINSPLHF
12 TRBJ1-2 . TRBD1 TRBV19 TGTGCCAGTACGGCAGGGGGAATCGGCTACACCTTC CASTAGGIGYTF
15 TRBJ1-2 . TRBD1 TRBV7-9 TGTGCCAGCAGCTACTTGAACAGGGGCAACTATGGCTACACCTTC CASSYLNRGNYGYTF
12 TRBJ2-7 . TRBD2 TRBV10-3 TGTGCCATCGCTAGCGGACCCTACGAGCAGTACTTC CAIASGPYEQYF
14 TRBJ1-1 . TRBD1 TRBV2 TGTGCCAGCAGTGTAGGACAGGGGGACACTGAAGCTTTCTTT CASSVGQGDTEAFF
13 TRBJ1-2 . TRBD1 TRBV2 TGTGCCAGCGGACAGGGGCGAACGGGCGGCTACACCTTC CASGQGRTGGYTF
15 TRBJ2-3 . . TRBV4-2 TGTGCCAGCAGCCAAGTTGGACTAAGGGCAGATACGCAGTATTTT CASSQVGLRADTQYF
14 TRBJ1-2 . . TRBV30 TGTGCCTGGAGTGTAAGCGGGGCCTCCTATGGCTACACCTTC CAWSVSGASYGYTF
15 TRBJ2-2 . TRBD2 TRBV19 TGTGCCGCTGGACTAGCGGGAGGGAACACCGGGGAGCTGTTTTTT CAAGLAGGNTGELFF
15 TRBJ2-1 . . TRBV16 TGTGCCAGCAGCCTTAGCGGAAACTCCTACAATGAGCAGTTCTTC CASSLSGNSYNEQFF
12 TRBJ2-7 . TRBD2 TRBV30 TGTGCCCACGGACTAGCTAGCCGCGAGCAGTACTTC CAHGLASREQYF
13 TRBJ1-2 . . TRBV19 TGTGCCAGTAGCCTGACAGGTCGTCTTGGCTACACCTTC CASSLTGRLGYTF
16 TRBJ1-6 . . TRBV7-2 TGTGCCAGCAGCTTAGCCCCTAAGGGCAGGGGATCACCCCTCCACTTT CASSLAPKGRGSPLHF
17 TRBJ1-2 . . TRBV10-3 TGTGCCATCAGTGTCTCTGACGGAAGGGGGACTAACTATGGCTACACCTTC CAISVSDGRGTNYGYTF
15 TRBJ2-7 . TRBD2 TRBV19 TGTGCCAGTAGTATTGGGCTAGCGGGGACCTACGAGCAGTACTTC CASSIGLAGTYEQYF
18 TRBJ1-5 . TRBD1 TRBV9 TGTGCCAGCAGCGAGATCGGGACAGAACTAAATAGCAATCAGCCCCAGCATTTT CASSEIGTELNSNQPQHF
13 TRBJ1-2 . . TRBV28 TGTGCCAGCAGTTCCCAGGGTCCCTATGGCTACACCTTC CASSSQGPYGYTF